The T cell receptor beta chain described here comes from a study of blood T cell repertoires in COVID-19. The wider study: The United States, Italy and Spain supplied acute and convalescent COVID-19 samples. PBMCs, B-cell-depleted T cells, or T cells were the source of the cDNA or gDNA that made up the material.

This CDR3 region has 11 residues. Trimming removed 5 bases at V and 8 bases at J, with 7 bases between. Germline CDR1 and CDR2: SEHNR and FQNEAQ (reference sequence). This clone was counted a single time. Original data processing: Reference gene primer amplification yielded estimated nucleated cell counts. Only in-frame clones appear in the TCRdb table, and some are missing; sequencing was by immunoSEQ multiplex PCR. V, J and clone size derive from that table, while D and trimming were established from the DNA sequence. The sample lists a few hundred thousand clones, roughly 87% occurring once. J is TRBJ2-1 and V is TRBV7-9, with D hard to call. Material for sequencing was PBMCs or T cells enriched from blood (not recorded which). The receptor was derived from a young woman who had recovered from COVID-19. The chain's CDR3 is CASSPGDEQFF. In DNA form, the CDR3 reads TGTGCCAGCAGCCCCGGTGATGAGCAGTTCTTC.